This T cell receptor (beta chain) was sequenced during a study of control samples from healthy donors and cancer patients (dated by TCRdb to about 2020). The germline V gene (reference sequence) specifies LNHDA as CDR1 and SQIVND as CDR2. Counted from cysteine to phenylalanine, this CDR3 has 14 amino acids. Left in the record is the CDR3 DNA by itself, 42 bases read in frame from the first base. V is cut by 6 bases and J by 4 bases, and the space between the germline ends is 15 bases. As regards this clone: Which antigen it targets is not known. Qualities for individual bases were not recorded, and no much larger clone is one base off.

Library preparation employed the immunoSEQ multiplex PCR assay. The clones in this table, taken by TCRdb from immuneACCESS, are in-frame only. Not every clone is retained; where verified, under half of the shortfall comes from an unresolved V gene, and the cause of the rest is unknown. This sample holds about 120,000 clones; around 92% were observed only once. The ten most abundant clones make up around 40% of the sample. The clonotype originates from a man aged 45 to 65 in good health. The sequenced material came from blood. The chain employs TRBV19 and TRBJ1-2; possibly the D gene is TRBD1, per 5 matching bases. The nucleotides are TGTGCCAGTAGCCTACAACAGGCTCCCTATGGCTACACCTTC. It codes for CASSLQQAPYGYTF.